This T cell receptor beta chain derives from a study of blood T cell repertoires in COVID-19. V lost 2 bases, J lost 5 bases, and 8 bases stayed unmatched. Germline CDR1 is LGHDT and CDR2 is YNNKEL (reference sequence). The CDR3 covers 17 residues. Generated by immunoSEQ multiplex PCR, the TCRdb table keeps only in-frame clones and is missing some. The repertoire includes 85,000 to 120,000 clones, approximately 88% of them detected once, and 3.5% to 5.5% sits in the top ten. The source material was peripheral blood. The origin of this receptor is a human donor in a cohort sampled during active COVID-19. The chain combines TRBV3-1 (or the pseudogene TRBV3-2) with TRBJ2-1, with TRBD2 matching over 11 bases. The CDR3 DNA reads TGTGCCAGCAGCCAACCCAGGACTAGCGGGTCTGACAATGAGCAGTTCTTC. It translates to CASSQPRTSGSDNEQFF.